The 32 T cell receptor beta chains in this list originate from one sample, sequenced in a study of blood T cell repertoires in COVID-19. Clones were sequenced by immunoSEQ multiplex PCR, and TCRdb holds only the in-frame ones, with some missing. The sample has some 270,000 clones, 80% to 90% seen once. Input material: PBMCs or T cells enriched from blood (not recorded which). The receptors derive from a woman aged 25-40 years with acute COVID-19.

In nucleotides, the CDR3 is TGTGCCAGCAGAGGGACTAGCGGGAAGGGTGAGCAGTTCTTC. Residues: CASRGTSGKGEQFF. The chain uses TRBV11-2 and TRBJ2-1; 13 bases are a match to TRBD2. Per the germline V gene, CDR1 is SGHAT and CDR2 is FQNNGV. Trimming cost V 6 bases and J 9 bases; bases outside gene matches: 5. This CDR3 comprises 14 residues.

This clone appeared a single time. V gene TRBV5-4 combines with J gene TRBJ1-5, with 7 bases that match TRBD1. J was trimmed by 11 bases and V by 4 bases; bases with no gene match: 12. The CDR3 extends over 14 amino acids. CDR1 is SGHNT, CDR2 YYREEE, per germline (reference sequence). CDR3 residues: CASSPGTDSMAQHF. CDR3 sequence (DNA): TGTGCCAGCAGCCCCGGGACAGACAGCATGGCCCAGCATTTT.

The genes are TRBV3-1 (or the pseudogene TRBV3-2) and TRBJ2-2; 8 positions agree with TRBD2. Losses at the gene ends were 0 bases for V and 4 bases for J; bases not matched to a gene: 4. The CDR3 sequence is 16 residues long. CDR1 is LGHDT, CDR2 YNNKEL, per germline (reference sequence). CDR3 protein: CASSQDLAGGTGELFF. In DNA, the CDR3 is TGTGCCAGCAGCCAAGATCTAGCGGGCGGCACCGGGGAGCTGTTTTTT.

The chain couples TRBV3-1 (or the pseudogene TRBV3-2) to TRBJ1-1; 9 positions match TRBD1. Germline V gives CDR1 LGHDT, CDR2 YNNKEL (reference sequence). After removal of 5 bases from V and 4 bases from J, the junction contained 5 bases not matched to a gene. This CDR3 comprises 14 residues. DNA for the CDR3: TGTGCCAGCAGCTATTGGGGACAGGGCACTGAAGCTTTCTTT. Translated, it gives CASSYWGQGTEAFF.

The J gene is TRBJ2-2, the V gene TRBV4-2, with 7 nucleotides matching TRBD2. With V trimmed by 0 bases and J by 4 bases, 14 bases remained unmatched. CDR1 is LGHNA and CDR2 is YNFKEQ in the germline V gene. This CDR3 comprises 19 residues. CDR3 amino acids: CASSQEGEEGRASTGELFF. CDR3 sequence (DNA): TGTGCCAGCAGCCAAGAGGGGGAGGAAGGGAGGGCCAGCACCGGGGAGCTGTTTTTT.

The J gene is TRBJ1-6, the V gene TRBV18; possible D gene TRBD1, 5 bases. The CDR3 has 16 amino acids. Germline V gene lookup returns CDR1 KGHSH and CDR2 LQKENI. Trimming removed 2 bases from V and 8 bases from J, with 16 bases in between. The CDR3 loop is CASSPSGGSSYSPLHF. CDR3 nucleotides: TGTGCCAGCTCACCATCGGGGGGATCAAGCTATTCACCCCTCCACTTT.

CDR3 DNA: TGTGCCAGCAGCTTACAGTGGCTAGCGGTCGGGGAGCTGTTTTTT. This codes for CASSLQWLAVGELFF. The chain joins TRBV5-5 to TRBJ2-2, with 7 positions matching TRBD2. Per germline, CDR1 SGHKS and CDR2 YYEKEE (reference sequence). Trimming at V came to 2 bases and at J to 7 bases, leaving 8 bases not matched to a gene. The CDR3 covers 15 residues.

This clone was seen a handful of times. This chain uses TRBV9 with TRBJ2-7; the D gene is possibly TRBD2 (5 bases). CDR3 size: 14 residues. Germline lookup yields CDR1 SGDLS and CDR2 YYNGEE. Trimming took off 0 bases at V and 2 bases at J, with 9 bases between the two ends. For the CDR3, the DNA is TGTGCCAGCAGCGTAGAGAGCGGTCCCTACGAGCAGTACTTC. Its translation: CASSVESGPYEQYF.

V gene TRBV5-1 combines with J gene TRBJ1-3; D not certain. With 3 bases removed from V and 2 bases from J, the gap between germline ends came to 21 bases. The CDR3 totals 18 residues. The V gene's germline CDR1 is SGHRS and CDR2 YFSETQ. CDR3 protein: CASSSESDLRRPGNTIYF. The CDR3 DNA reads TGCGCCAGCAGCTCGGAGTCTGATTTACGAAGACCTGGAAACACCATATATTTT.

The V call is TRBV30, the J call TRBJ2-5; D is possibly TRBD2 (5 bases). This CDR3 has 15 amino acids. Germline lookup yields CDR1 GTSNPN and CDR2 SVGIG (reference sequence). V dropped 5 bases and J dropped 3 bases, with 19 bases sitting between them. The CDR3 here is CAWGGSVGGKETQYF. The CDR3 coding sequence is TGTGCCTGGGGTGGTAGTGTTGGAGGAAAAGAGACCCAGTACTTC. The entire variable domain, with the rest obtained from reference TRBV30 and TRBJ2-5, is as follows: SQTIHQWPATLVQPVGSPLSLECTVEGTSNPNLYWYRQAAGRGLQLLFYSVGIGQISSEVPQNLSASRPQDRQFILSSKKLLLSDSGFYLCAWGGSVGGKETQYFGPGTRLLVL.

The chain links TRBV6-2 or TRBV6-3 to TRBJ2-1, with D hard to call. CDR1 is MNHEY, CDR2 SVGEGT, per germline. V lost 0 bases and J lost 5, with 8 bases in between. The CDR3 contains 14 residues. The CDR3 loop reads CASSYSSVDNEQFF. CDR3 DNA sequence: TGTGCCAGCAGTTACTCTAGTGTTGACAATGAGCAGTTCTTC.

The chain has TRBV7-8 and TRBJ1-3; perhaps TRBD1 as D (5 bases). The V end lost 8 bases, the J end lost 1 base, and 12 bases lay between the germline ends. The CDR3 length is 14 residues. Germline CDR1 and CDR2: SGHVS and FQNEAQ. The CDR3 region is CASSPTVSGNTIYF. The CDR3 bases are TGTGCCAGCTCGCCGACAGTATCTGGAAACACCATATATTTT.

This clone was found many times. The genes are TRBV18 and TRBJ1-1; no firm D call. The CDR3 spans 13 residues. Per the germline V gene, CDR1 is KGHSH and CDR2 is LQKENI. V was trimmed by 5 bases and J by 7 bases, leaving 14 bases between them. The CDR3 coding sequence is TGTGCCAGCTCATCCAACCCAAGCGGTGAAGCTTTCTTT. It translates to CASSSNPSGEAFF.

This clone was seen once. In DNA, the CDR3 is TGTGCCAGCCCACCCGACCAGGGGCCTGAAAAACTGTTTTTT. The encoded protein is CASPPDQGPEKLFF. The rearrangement joins TRBV5-8 to TRBJ1-4; D is possibly TRBD1 (6 bases). The CDR3 has 14 amino acids. Germline V gives CDR1 SGHTS, CDR2 YDEGEE. The V gene lost 7 bases and the J gene lost 7 bases, with 17 bases spanning the gap. Complete variable domain (other parts from reference TRBV5-8 and TRBJ1-4): EAGVTQSPTHLIKTRGQQATLRCSPISGHTSVYWYQQALGLGLQFLLWYDEGEERNRGNFPPRFSGRQFPNYSSELNVNALELEDSALYLCASPPDQGPEKLFFGSGTQLSVL.

The chain recombines TRBV7-3 with TRBJ2-7; 10 bases agree with TRBD2. The CDR3 is made up of 16 amino acids. V lost 7 bases and J lost 0; bases outside the gene matches: 9. CDR1 is SGHTA, CDR2 FQGTGA, per germline. CDR3 amino acids: CASNRGASGSSYEQYF. The CDR3 DNA reads TGTGCCAGCAATCGAGGGGCTAGCGGGAGCTCCTACGAGCAGTACTTC.

This clone was recorded a few times. V gene TRBV7-3 combines with J gene TRBJ1-1, with 9 bases identical to TRBD1. Trimming took 3 bases from V and 4 from J; bases not matched to a gene: 0. The CDR3 has 13 residues. Looked up from germline, CDR1 is SGHTA and CDR2 is FQGTGA. The CDR3 sequence is CASSLTGGTEAFF. The CDR3 DNA is TGTGCCAGCAGCTTGACAGGGGGCACTGAAGCTTTCTTT.

The chain carries TRBV27 and TRBJ2-7, with 9 nucleotides matching TRBD2. The CDR3 totals 14 residues. V shed 3 bases and J 4 bases; nucleotides not matched to a gene: 4. CDR1 is MNHEY, CDR2 SMNVEV, per germline (reference sequence). The CDR3 nucleotides read TGTGCCAGCAGTTTCGGCGGGAGGGAATACGAGCAGTACTTC. It is translated as CASSFGGREYEQYF.

This clone was picked up one time. This chain links TRBV7-9 with TRBJ2-6; D is perhaps TRBD1 (5 bases). CDR3 length equals 15 residues. The germline CDR1 and CDR2 sequences are SEHNR and FQNEAQ (reference sequence). Trimming took off 8 bases at V and 0 bases at J, with 11 bases between the two ends. CDR3 in amino acids: CASRPGNSGANVLTF. CDR3 sequence (DNA): TGTGCCAGCCGGCCAGGGAACTCTGGGGCCAACGTCCTGACTTTC.

The chain employs TRBV27 and TRBJ2-1; 10 positions match TRBD2. The CDR3 covers 15 residues. Losses at the gene ends were 4 bases for V and 7 bases for J; bases not matched to a gene: 7. Germline V gives CDR1 MNHEY, CDR2 SMNVEV (reference sequence). CDR3 nucleotides: TGTGCCAGCAGTTCGGAGCGGGAGGGCCTAAATGAGCAGTTCTTC. It codes for CASSSEREGLNEQFF.

The CDR3 DNA follows: TGTGCCAGCAGCCAAGATTCGGATGGCTACACCTTC. It translates to CASSQDSDGYTF. V gene TRBV4-2 combines with J gene TRBJ1-2; the D is unclear. Trimming took off 0 bases at V and 6 bases at J, with 5 bases between the two ends. This CDR3 region has 12 residues. Germline V gives CDR1 LGHNA, CDR2 YNFKEQ.

The J gene is TRBJ2-7, the V gene TRBV3-1 (or the pseudogene TRBV3-2); 11 nucleotides line up with TRBD2. The CDR3 contains 16 residues. From germline, CDR1 is LGHDT and CDR2 YNNKEL (reference sequence). The V segment lost 3 bases and the J segment 5 bases; nucleotides outside the gene matches: 9. This chain's CDR3 is CASSQARSGRANEQYF. Written as DNA, the CDR3 is TGTGCCAGCAGCCAGGCTCGTAGCGGGAGGGCCAACGAGCAGTACTTC.

The chain carries TRBV24-1 and TRBJ2-5, with D maybe TRBD1 (6 bases). V was trimmed by 8 bases and J by 3 bases, leaving 12 bases between them. This CDR3 has 13 amino acids. Germline lookup yields CDR1 KGHDR and CDR2 SFDVKD. The CDR3 region has the DNA TGTGCCACCAACGGACAGTCGGAAGAGACCCAGTACTTC. Translating it yields CATNGQSEETQYF.

V gene TRBV9 combines with J gene TRBJ1-5; TRBD1 aligns across 7 bases. The ends lost 0 bases at V and 5 bases at J; junction bases unmatched: 5. Germline V gives CDR1 SGDLS, CDR2 YYNGEE. This CDR3 is built from 15 residues. DNA for the CDR3: TGTGCCAGCAGCGTAGGGGGACAGCGACATCAGCCCCAGCATTTT. Residues: CASSVGGQRHQPQHF.

The CDR3 DNA follows: TGTGCCAGTAGGGATTCGGGATATCAGCCCCAGCATTTT. It specifies CASRDSGYQPQHF. The V call is TRBV19, the J call TRBJ1-5; D uncertain. Trimming removed 6 bases at V and 5 bases at J, with 11 bases between. Germline V lookup: CDR1 LNHDA, CDR2 SQIVND (reference sequence). CDR3 length: 13 amino acids.

Here the CDR3 reads CASSYHRQGASQPQHF. DNA of the CDR3: TGTGCCAGCAGTTACCACAGACAGGGGGCGAGTCAGCCCCAGCATTTT. The genes are TRBV6-2 or TRBV6-3 and TRBJ1-5, with 10 bases matching TRBD1. The ends lost 2 bases at V and 6 bases at J; junction bases unmatched: 7. The CDR3 is made up of 16 amino acids. Germline CDR1 is MNHEY and CDR2 is SVGEGT.

In this sample, this clone turned up a few times. The chain has TRBV7-9 and TRBJ1-1; no definite D call. The CDR3 loop spans 15 amino acids. The germline V gene has CDR1 SEHNR and CDR2 FQNEAQ (reference sequence). Trimming left V 0 bases short and J 4 bases short, with 12 bases between. Here the CDR3 DNA reads TGTGCCAGCAGCTTAGCTTTGTTGGGCGTCACTGAAGCTTTCTTT. Its translation: CASSLALLGVTEAFF.

The chain uses TRBV29-1 and TRBJ1-3; 8 bases line up with TRBD1. Losses at the gene ends were 0 bases for V and 3 bases for J; bases not matched to a gene: 4. This CDR3 spans 15 amino acids. CDR1 and CDR2 from the germline V gene are SQVTM and ANQGSEA. The DNA of the CDR3 is TGCAGCGTTGAAGAATATGACAGGGGTGGAAACACCATATATTTT. This gives the protein CSVEEYDRGGNTIYF.

J is TRBJ2-3 and V is TRBV28, with TRBD2 matching over 8 bases. The CDR3 is 16 residues long. The V gene's germline CDR1 is MDHEN and CDR2 SYDVKM. Trimming removed 8 bases from V and 4 bases from J; junction bases left unmatched: 14. CDR3 nucleotides: TGTGCCAGCCTCCCTCATAGCGGGACCCCAGCAGATACGCAGTATTTT. It translates to CASLPHSGTPADTQYF.

V gene TRBV5-6 combines with J gene TRBJ2-3; 11 bases fit TRBD2. V shed 1 base, J shed 4 bases, and the junction held 5 bases outside the gene matches. Germline CDR1 and CDR2: SGHDT and YYEEEE. CDR3 length: 16 residues. Here the CDR3 reads CASSLLAGGPPDTQYF. The CDR3 nucleotides read TGTGCCAGCAGCTTGTTAGCGGGAGGGCCTCCAGATACGCAGTATTTT. Looking up the rest from reference TRBV5-6 and TRBJ2-3 gives the full variable domain: DAGVTQSPTHLIKTRGQQVTLRCSPKSGHDTVSWYQQALGQGPQFIFQYYEEEERQRGNFPDRFSGHQFPNYSSELNVNALLLGDSALYLCASSLLAGGPPDTQYFGPGTRLTVL.

The CDR3 protein is CASSDRGQPTDTQYF. In nucleotides, the CDR3 is TGTGCCAGCAGTGACCGGGGACAGCCAACAGATACGCAGTATTTT. The rearrangement links TRBV6-4 to TRBJ2-3; 7 bases are shared with TRBD1. Unmatched junction bases numbered 5, after V lost 2 bases and J lost 3 bases. The CDR3 has 15 amino acids. Per germline, CDR1 MRHNA and CDR2 SNTAGT.

The V gene is TRBV2, the J gene TRBJ1-5; TRBD1 might be the D (5 bases). V lost 5 bases and J lost 5, with 16 bases in between. The CDR3 length is 15 residues. Per germline, CDR1 SNHLY and CDR2 FYNNEI. The DNA of the CDR3 is TGTGCCAGCAGTTCGCAGGGAGGTTGGGATCAGCCCCAGCATTTT. Protein product: CASSSQGGWDQPQHF.

This clone was observed a single time. V is TRBV6-5 and J is TRBJ2-7; 8 bases map to TRBD1. The germline V gene encodes CDR1 MNHEY and CDR2 SVGAGI. The CDR3 covers 14 residues. V dropped 2 bases and J dropped 2; count of bases not matched to a gene: 2. The CDR3 spells CASSYATGAYEQYF. The CDR3 nucleotides read TGTGCCAGCAGTTACGCGACAGGGGCCTACGAGCAGTACTTC.